These 16 T cell receptor beta chains were all obtained from the same sample, sequenced in a study of blood T cell repertoires in COVID-19. The data were produced by immunoSEQ multiplex PCR, yet TCRdb's version contains in-frame clones alone and is incomplete. The sample has tens of thousands of clones; roughly 90% are singletons. Material for sequencing was peripheral blood. These receptors came from a man aged 50 or older with active COVID-19.

The chain joins TRBV11-2 to TRBJ1-2; perhaps TRBD1 as D (5 bases). This CDR3 comprises 14 residues. CDR1 and CDR2 from the germline V gene are SGHAT and FQNNGV. Trimming shortened V by 5 bases and J by 1 base, and 11 bases separated the two germline ends. The CDR3 region has the DNA TGTGCCAGCAGCGCACTCCAGGGTAACTATGGCTACACCTTC. This encodes CASSALQGNYGYTF.

This clone has only one observation. The chain links TRBV19 to TRBJ1-1; weak D call: TRBD1 (6 bases). This CDR3 comprises 13 residues. V shed 7 bases and J shed 2 bases, with 11 bases lying between them. The V gene's germline CDR1 is LNHDA and CDR2 SQIVND (reference sequence). In nucleotides, the CDR3 is TGTGCCAGTATCTCGGACAGTAACACTGAAGCTTTCTTT. It specifies CASISDSNTEAFF.

The rearrangement links TRBV3-1 (or the pseudogene TRBV3-2) to TRBJ1-2; D unclear. V lost 4 bases, J lost 6 bases, and 18 bases lay in between. CDR1 LGHDT and CDR2 YNNKEL come from the germline V gene (reference sequence). This CDR3 has 15 amino acids. The CDR3 spells CASSLEPRGSDGYTF. The DNA for the CDR3 is TGTGCCAGCAGCCTGGAGCCCCGAGGATCGGATGGCTACACCTTC.

The V gene is TRBV7-2, the J gene TRBJ1-6, with D possibly being TRBD1 (6 bases). This CDR3 has 16 amino acids. The germline gives CDR1 SGHTA, CDR2 FQGNSA. The V gene lost 6 bases and the J gene lost 0 bases, with 12 bases spanning the gap. The CDR3 sequence is CASRPQGSSYNSPLHF. The DNA of the CDR3 is TGTGCCAGCAGACCGCAGGGGAGCTCCTATAATTCACCCCTCCACTTT.

This clone showed up just a few times. J is TRBJ1-5 and V is TRBV7-9; a possible D gene is TRBD1 (6 bases). The CDR3 length is 12 residues. Trimming cost V 1 base and J 11 bases, with 9 bases left between them. Looked up from germline, CDR1 is SEHNR and CDR2 is FQNEAQ (reference sequence). CDR3 amino acids: CASSLVGATQHF. In DNA, the CDR3 is TGTGCCAGCAGCTTAGTGGGGGCGACCCAGCATTTT.

The CDR3 loop is CAIIELFDRALTGELFF. Written as DNA, the CDR3 is TGTGCCATCATCGAGCTGTTTGACAGGGCCCTGACCGGGGAGCTGTTTTTT. The rearrangement joins TRBV10-3 to TRBJ2-2; TRBD1 matches 7 bases. Germline V gives CDR1 ENHRY, CDR2 SYGVKD. V gave up 7 bases and J gave up 5 bases; unmatched junction bases: 16. The CDR3 runs 17 residues.

The chain employs TRBV9 and TRBJ1-3, with 8 bases identical to TRBD1. The ends lost 3 bases at V and 4 bases at J; junction bases unmatched: 3. This CDR3 is 14 amino acids long. Germline V gene sequence: CDR1 SGDLS, CDR2 YYNGEE. CDR3 amino acids: CASSAGGFGNTIYF. CDR3 DNA: TGTGCCAGCAGCGCAGGGGGCTTCGGAAACACCATATATTTT.

This clone was seen only a few times. The gene calls are TRBV18 and TRBJ2-2; no clear D. This CDR3 region has 15 residues. The germline CDR1 and CDR2 sequences are KGHSH and LQKENI. V gave up 6 bases and J gave up 0 bases, with 11 bases separating them. The CDR3 sequence is CASSTGPANTGELFF. DNA for the CDR3: TGTGCCAGCTCTACTGGGCCCGCGAACACCGGGGAGCTGTTTTTT.

CDR3: CASSQDRRGVYF. The CDR3, as DNA: TGTGCCAGCAGCCAAGATCGCAGGGGGGTGTACTTC. V usage is TRBV3-1 (or the pseudogene TRBV3-2) and J usage is TRBJ2-7; weak D call: TRBD1 (7 bases). The CDR3 consists of 12 residues. V shed 0 bases and J shed 12 bases, with 12 bases lying between them. Germline V lookup: CDR1 LGHDT, CDR2 YNNKEL (reference sequence).

The chain carries TRBV24-1 and TRBJ1-5, with D maybe TRBD1 (6 bases). With 9 bases removed from V and 2 bases from J, the gap between germline ends came to 22 bases. The CDR3 covers 17 residues. Germline V gene lookup returns CDR1 KGHDR and CDR2 SFDVKD. The CDR3 nucleotides are TGTGCCACCGATATAGGGGGTGGCGGTTGTGGCAATCAGCCCCAGCATTTT. Translating gives CATDIGGGGCGNQPQHF.

CDR3 amino acids: CASSIDQRGLGAKNIQYF. DNA for the CDR3: TGTGCCAGTAGTATAGATCAGCGGGGTTTGGGAGCCAAAAACATTCAGTACTTC. V is TRBV19 and J is TRBJ2-4; TRBD2 matches 7 bases. Germline CDR1 and CDR2: LNHDA and SQIVND (reference sequence). Unmatched junction bases numbered 8, after V lost 0 bases and J lost 0 bases. The CDR3 spans 18 residues.

The rearrangement links TRBV11-3 to TRBJ2-7, with TRBD2 identical over 8 bases. V gave up 5 bases and J gave up 7 bases; unmatched junction bases: 16. The CDR3 has 16 residues. Germline CDR1 reads SGHNT; CDR2 reads YENEEA. This chain's CDR3 is CASSQARQARGGEQYF. As DNA, the CDR3 is TGTGCCAGCAGCCAAGCTCGACAGGCCCGGGGGGGAGAGCAGTACTTC.

The chain uses TRBV5-4 and TRBJ2-3; 12 nucleotides match TRBD2. J lost 4 bases, V lost 10 bases, and 7 bases had no gene match. This CDR3 spans 14 amino acids. CDR1 and CDR2 from the germline V gene are SGHNT and YYREEE (reference sequence). The CDR3 region is CAHSSGGEADTQYF. In nucleotides, the CDR3 is TGTGCCCACTCTAGCGGGGGGGAAGCAGATACGCAGTATTTT.

The CDR3 sequence is CASSQAASGGGEQFF. The CDR3 nucleotides are TGCGCCAGCAGCCAAGCGGCTAGCGGGGGCGGTGAGCAGTTCTTC. This sequence joins TRBV4-1 and TRBJ2-1; 10 positions match TRBD2. V dropped 1 base and J dropped 9; count of bases not matched to a gene: 6. Germline V gives CDR1 MGHRA, CDR2 YSYEKL. The CDR3 is 15 residues long.

The chain carries TRBV19 and TRBJ1-1, with D unresolved. The CDR3 sequence is 14 residues long. The germline CDR1 and CDR2 sequences are LNHDA and SQIVND (reference sequence). With 6 bases removed from V and 1 base from J, the gap between germline ends came to 12 bases. CDR3 DNA sequence: TGTGCCAGTAGCATACCCCCAGGGAACACTGAAGCTTTCTTT. This translates into CASSIPPGNTEAFF.

The chain employs TRBV19 and TRBJ1-1; 11 nucleotides match TRBD1. Germline loops: CDR1 LNHDA, CDR2 SQIVND (reference sequence). The V segment lost 7 bases and the J segment 3 bases; nucleotides outside the gene matches: 7. The CDR3 totals 15 residues. This CDR3 reads CASKGGGQGDTEAFF. CDR3 DNA: TGTGCCAGTAAGGGTGGGGGACAGGGGGACACTGAAGCTTTCTTT.